This paragraph reports one T cell receptor (beta chain). This clonotype was seen repeatedly, ten times or more. Its cognate antigen has yet to be identified. One base away there is no much larger clone; base qualities are not given. The data were produced on an Illumina HiSeq 2000. Multiplex PCR amplification was used to build the TCR beta chain libraries. High-throughput sequencing was used to analyze the amplified TCR beta chain products. TCRdb passed the public sequencing reads through fastp at Q25 and MiXCR, retaining productive beta sequences. Each CDR3 protein gets just one entry, which takes the most common genes and DNA from the rows behind it. The sample contains around 170,000 distinct CDR3 sequences, 30% to 35% of them found a single time. Jointly, the top ten make up 4.3% of the sample. The CDR3 covers 18 residues, taking in both the cysteine and the phenylalanine. Here the CDR3 DNA is all that survives: 54 bases in frame from base 1. Deletion took 4 bases off V and 0 bases off J, with a span of 22 bases between the germline ends. Looking up the germline V gene yields CDR1 ENHRY and CDR2 SYGVKD.

This sample is part of a study of breast tumors, draining lymph nodes, adjacent tissues (dated by TCRdb to 2016 to 2017). In the study overall: In breast cancer patients, the study compared the TCR beta repertoires of tumor, adjacent nontumor tissue and axillary lymph nodes. In human breast cancer, the study set out to assess how tumor, surrounding tissue and draining lymph node repertoires relate to one another and whether T cells might be exchanged between them.

The lymph node samples were taken from the axillary draining lymph nodes of breast cancer patients. Results and caveats for the whole study, not just this receptor: Tumor T-cell repertoires showed less diversity than lymph node repertoires and more diversity than nontumor tissue repertoires, and tumor T-cell repertoires showed preferential V and J gene usage. The study presented the conclusion that tumor T cells originate in lymph nodes as consistent with a hypothesis, not as something directly demonstrated. The data were judged consistent with most tumor T cells deriving from the lymph node and then expanding within tumor tissue. In luminal-like breast cancer, tumor and nontumor tissue repertoires resembled each other significantly more than in basal-like breast cancer.

In this chain, TRBV10-3 is recombined with TRBJ2-7; a confident D gene designation cannot be given. This sequence was found in a female donor with breast cancer. Some clones in this sample may be carry-over from other donors' samples. Sequenced input: axillary lymph node tissue. Read as DNA, the sequence is TGTGCCATCAGTGGTGGCAGGCTACCCAGCCTGAGCTCCTACGAGCAGTACTTC. It specifies CAISGGRLPSLSSYEQYF.